One T cell receptor beta chain is described in this entry. The data were produced by immunoSEQ multiplex PCR, yet TCRdb's version contains in-frame clones alone and is incomplete. Recorded for this sample: about 200,000 clones. Per the germline V gene, CDR1 is KGHDR and CDR2 is SFDVKD. The CDR3 totals 15 residues. V was pared by 3 bases and J by 1 base, with 2 bases of the junction left unmatched. This sample is part of a study of control samples from healthy donors and cancer patients. The sample consisted of blood. This TCR came from a woman aged 25 to 39 in good health. The J gene is TRBJ2-5, the V gene TRBV24-1; 9 nucleotides line up with TRBD1. This CDR3 is CATSDAQGAQETQYF. The CDR3 bases are TGTGCCACCAGTGATGCACAGGGGGCCCAAGAGACCCAGTACTTC.